This T cell receptor beta chain was recorded in a study of regulatory T cells in long-lasting Graves disease. There are many counts of this clonotype. V shed 6 bases and J shed 5 bases, with 10 bases lying between them. This CDR3 comprises 12 residues. The germline gives CDR1 MNHEY, CDR2 SVGEGT. Arm-PCR with iRepertoire HTBI primers amplified the CDR3 regions for these TCR beta libraries. TCRdb independently ran MiXCR on the multiplex PCR reads; one entry per CDR3 protein. The table shows a few hundred thousand distinct CDR3 sequences, with about 10% occurring only once. Documented time point: newly diagnosed GD, antithyroid drugs for less than 3 months. PBMC-extracted RNA yielded the TCR library. American Thyroid Association guidelines defined how Graves' disease was diagnosed. The sample was also linked to a second study, of T cells in Graves' hyperthyroidism and ophthalmopathy.

The chain couples TRBV6-2 or TRBV6-3 to TRBJ2-5; D not certain. The receptor was derived from a woman between 18 and 29 years old with Graves disease. This specimen was peripheral blood mononuclear cells (PBMCs), taken at new diagnosis, from a patient treated with antithyroid drugs. Here the CDR3 reads CASRTFGETQYF. For the CDR3, the DNA is TGTGCCAGCAGAACCTTCGGTGAGACCCAGTACTTC.